The source of this TCR beta chain is a study of T cell changes during pregnancy in multiple sclerosis. Data came from immunoSEQ multiplex PCR; TCRdb stores just in-frame clones and leaves some out. The data hold 110,000 or so clones, with 93% observed a single time. Germline-derived CDR1 and CDR2 are MNHEY and SVGAGI. Trimming removed 6 bases at V and 5 bases at J, with 10 bases between. The CDR3 contains 12 residues. This receptor was obtained from a female donor with multiple sclerosis, enrolled in a pregnancy study. The sample was peripheral blood, taken before pregnancy. V and J are TRBV6-5 and TRBJ1-1, with D perhaps TRBD1 (6 bases). CDR3 nucleotides: TGTGCCAGCAGCCTGGGGGCGACTGAAGCTTTCTTT. As protein: CASSLGATEAFF.